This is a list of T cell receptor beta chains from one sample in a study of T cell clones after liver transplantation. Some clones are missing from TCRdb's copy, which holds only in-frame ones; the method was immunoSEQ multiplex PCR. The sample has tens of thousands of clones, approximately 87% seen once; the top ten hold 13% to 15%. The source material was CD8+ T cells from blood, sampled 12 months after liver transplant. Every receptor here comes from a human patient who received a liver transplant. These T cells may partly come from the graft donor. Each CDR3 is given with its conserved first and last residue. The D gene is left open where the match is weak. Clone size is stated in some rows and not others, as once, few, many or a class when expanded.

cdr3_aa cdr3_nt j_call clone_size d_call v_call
CASSLSAGTGVYGYTF TGTGCCAGCAGTTTATCAGCCGGGACAGGGGTCTATGGCTACACCTTC TRBJ1-2 once TRBD1 TRBV27
CAWRDRGAGGIQYF TGTGCCTGGAGGGACAGGGGTGCTGGTGGCATTCAGTACTTC TRBJ2-4 - TRBD1 TRBV30
CASSEGTEAFF TGTGCCAGCAGCGAGGGGACTGAAGCTTTCTTT TRBJ1-1 - - TRBV11-2
CASSLREEVNYGYTF TGTGCCAGCAGTCTCAGGGAAGAGGTGAACTATGGCTACACCTTC TRBJ1-2 - - TRBV28
CASNLGNTEAFF TGCGCCAGCAACTTAGGGAACACTGAAGCTTTCTTT TRBJ1-1 - - TRBV5-1
CASSPARDSYEQYF TGTGCCAGCTCACCAGCCCGGGACTCCTACGAGCAGTACTTC TRBJ2-7 - - TRBV18
CASSLGNRGSNQPQHF TGTGCCAGCAGCTTAGGGAACCGGGGGTCCAATCAGCCCCAGCATTTT TRBJ1-5 - - TRBV7-6
CASSPLGSVDGYTF TGTGCCAGCAGCCCCCTAGGGAGTGTCGATGGCTACACCTTC TRBJ1-2 - - TRBV7-9
CASSLAEAGAFNEQFF TGTGCCAGCAGCTTAGCGGAAGCGGGGGCGTTCAATGAGCAGTTCTTC TRBJ2-1 - TRBD2 TRBV7-6
CASSNRTYGYTF TGCGCCAGTTCCAACAGGACCTATGGCTACACCTTC TRBJ1-2 few - TRBV10-1
CASSDGLAGPTDTQYF TGTGCCAGCAGTGACGGGCTAGCGGGCCCCACAGATACGCAGTATTTT TRBJ2-3 - TRBD2 TRBV6-4
CASSPDRRGYGYTF TGTGCCAGCAGCCCGGACAGGAGGGGCTATGGCTACACCTTC TRBJ1-2 - TRBD1 TRBV7-8
CASSDTKSSYNEQFF TGTGCCAGCAGTGACACAAAAAGCTCCTACAATGAGCAGTTCTTC TRBJ2-1 - - TRBV2
CASSPRVGLAGGSYNEQFF TGCGCCAGCAGCCCTCGAGTGGGACTAGCGGGAGGATCCTACAATGAGCAGTTCTTC TRBJ2-1 - TRBD2 TRBV4-3
CASSWGAGAIDTQYF TGTGCCAGCAGTTGGGGGGCGGGAGCGATAGATACGCAGTATTTT TRBJ2-3 - - TRBV27
CAWVPEGDTEAFF TGTGCCTGGGTACCGGAGGGAGACACTGAAGCTTTCTTT TRBJ1-1 - - TRBV30
CASSEAAVAKNIQYF TGTGCCAGCAGTGAAGCGGCGGTAGCCAAAAACATTCAGTACTTC TRBJ2-4 - - TRBV2
CASSEGKGMGNTIYF TGTGCCAGCAGTGAAGGAAAGGGTATGGGAAACACCATATATTTT TRBJ1-3 - - TRBV2
CASSSLEQYF TGTGCCAGCAGTTCTCTCGAGCAGTACTTC TRBJ2-7 - - TRBV27
CASSILGSLNTEAFF TGTGCCAGTAGTATATTGGGCAGTTTGAACACTGAAGCTTTCTTT TRBJ1-1 - - TRBV19
CASSDYDEQFF TGTGCCAGCAGTGATTACGATGAGCAGTTCTTC TRBJ2-1 - - TRBV25-1
CASIGTAENYGYTF TGTGCCAGCATAGGGACAGCGGAAAACTATGGCTACACCTTC TRBJ1-2 - TRBD1 TRBV2
CASSAWDSNQPQHF TGTGCCAGCAGCGCCTGGGACAGCAATCAGCCCCAGCATTTT TRBJ1-5 few - TRBV7-9
CSVWGAEVNTIYF TGCAGCGTTTGGGGGGCCGAGGTAAACACCATATATTTT TRBJ1-3 - - TRBV29-1
CASSVGEGWYGYTF TGTGCCAGCAGCGTAGGAGAGGGGTGGTATGGCTACACCTTC TRBJ1-2 - - TRBV9
CASSLVRTNEKLFF TGTGCCAGCAGTTTAGTAAGGACCAATGAAAAACTGTTTTTT TRBJ1-4 - - TRBV28
CASSRRSRADTQYF TGTGCCAGCAGTCGGCGGTCGAGGGCAGATACGCAGTATTTT TRBJ2-3 - - TRBV6-5
CASSALWTQNGYTF TGCGCCAGCAGCGCGCTTTGGACCCAGAATGGCTACACCTTC TRBJ1-2 - - TRBV5-1
CASSGTLPSTDTQYF TGTGCCAGTAGCGGGACTTTACCTAGCACAGATACGCAGTATTTT TRBJ2-3 - - TRBV19
CASSTPTGAGELFF TGTGCCAGCAGCACCCCCACGGGGGCCGGGGAGCTGTTTTTT TRBJ2-2 - - TRBV5-4
CASSIEVGLAGAEQFF TGTGCCAGTAGTATAGAAGTGGGTCTAGCGGGAGCTGAGCAGTTCTTC TRBJ2-1 once TRBD2 TRBV19
CASSLGGNSEQFF TGTGCCAGCAGCTTAGGGGGCAACTCTGAGCAGTTCTTC TRBJ2-1 - - TRBV7-2
CATSIAGAYNEQFF TGTGCCACCTCCATAGCGGGAGCCTACAATGAGCAGTTCTTC TRBJ2-1 - TRBD2 TRBV27
CASSRQSGLYEQYF TGTGCCAGCAGTCGCCAATCGGGCCTCTACGAGCAGTACTTC TRBJ2-7 - - TRBV27
CASSYDGDQPQHF TGTGCCAGCAGTTATGATGGGGATCAGCCCCAGCATTTT TRBJ1-5 - - TRBV6-5
CATTSDTTEAFF TGTGCCACCACCTCAGACACCACTGAAGCTTTCTTT TRBJ1-1 - - TRBV15
CASSGYLAGQGNEQFF TGTGCCAGCAGCGGATATCTAGCGGGTCAAGGCAATGAGCAGTTCTTC TRBJ2-1 once TRBD2 TRBV9
CASSQDTRSEAFF TGCGCCAGCAGCCAAGATACACGATCTGAAGCTTTCTTT TRBJ1-1 - - TRBV4-3
CASSHQSGRAQDTQYF TGTGCCAGCAGCCACCAATCGGGGAGGGCCCAAGATACGCAGTATTTT TRBJ2-3 - TRBD2 TRBV14
CASSQGTTSGRNEQFF TGCGCCAGCAGCCAAGGTACGACTAGCGGGAGGAATGAGCAGTTCTTC TRBJ2-1 - TRBD2 TRBV4-1
CASRVAGGWNEQFF TGTGCCAGCAGGGTAGCGGGAGGTTGGAATGAGCAGTTCTTC TRBJ2-1 once TRBD2 TRBV2
CASSSGRSATGELFF TGTGCCAGCAGCTCCGGTAGGTCCGCCACCGGGGAGCTGTTTTTT TRBJ2-2 - - TRBV11-1
CASSLAGYGTEAFF TGTGCCAGCAGTTTGGCGGGATACGGCACTGAAGCTTTCTTT TRBJ1-1 - - TRBV27
CASSPARLGYEQYF TGTGCCAGTAGTCCCGCGAGGTTAGGCTACGAGCAGTACTTC TRBJ2-7 few - TRBV19
CASSDDREGLYEQYF TGTGCCAGTAGCGACGACAGGGAAGGACTCTACGAGCAGTACTTC TRBJ2-7 medium-sized TRBD1 TRBV19
CASSVGPDQTYEQYF TGTGCCAGCAGCGTAGGTCCGGACCAGACCTACGAGCAGTACTTC TRBJ2-7 - - TRBV9
CASSLGSSYNEQFF TGTGCCAGTAGTCTGGGGAGCTCCTACAATGAGCAGTTCTTC TRBJ2-1 - - TRBV19
CASSVGVFQVAGLEDQPQHF TGTGCCAGCAGTGTGGGTGTCTTTCAAGTGGCTGGGTTAGAAGATCAGCCCCAGCATTTT TRBJ1-5 - - TRBV2
CASSHTGGGTEAFF TGTGCCAGCAGTCACACAGGGGGAGGAACTGAAGCTTTCTTT TRBJ1-1 - TRBD1 TRBV27
CASSQTGADQPQHF TGTGCCAGCAGTCAAACGGGGGCGGATCAGCCCCAGCATTTT TRBJ1-5 - - TRBV7-9
CASSLPGQGATEQYF TGTGCCAGCAGCTTACCGGGACAGGGGGCGACCGAGCAGTACTTC TRBJ2-7 - TRBD1 TRBV13
CASRASDSYEQYF TGTGCCAGCAGAGCTTCAGATTCCTACGAGCAGTACTTC TRBJ2-7 - - TRBV7-2
CASSYRQSYEQYF TGCGCCAGCAGCTATCGACAGTCCTACGAGCAGTACTTC TRBJ2-7 - - TRBV4-1
CASSVGRAYEQYF TGTGCCAGCAGCGTTGGGAGGGCCTACGAGCAGTACTTC TRBJ2-7 - TRBD2 TRBV14
CASSSGGHGYTF TGTGCCAGCAGTTCAGGAGGGCATGGCTACACCTTC TRBJ1-2 - - TRBV27
CASSKGSIAKNIQYF TGTGCCAGTAGTAAGGGTTCTATAGCCAAAAACATTCAGTACTTC TRBJ2-4 - - TRBV19